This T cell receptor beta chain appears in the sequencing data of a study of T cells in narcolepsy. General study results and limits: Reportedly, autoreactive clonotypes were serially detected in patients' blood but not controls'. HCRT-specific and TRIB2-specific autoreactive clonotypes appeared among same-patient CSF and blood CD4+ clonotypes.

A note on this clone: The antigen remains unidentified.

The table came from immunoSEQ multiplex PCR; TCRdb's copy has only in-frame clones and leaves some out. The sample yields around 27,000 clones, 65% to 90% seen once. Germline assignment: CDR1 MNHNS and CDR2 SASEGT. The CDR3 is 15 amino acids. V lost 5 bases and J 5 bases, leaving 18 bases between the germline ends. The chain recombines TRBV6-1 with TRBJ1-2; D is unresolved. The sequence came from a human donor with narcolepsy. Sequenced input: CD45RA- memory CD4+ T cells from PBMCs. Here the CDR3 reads CASSTNGPVLYGYTF. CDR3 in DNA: TGTGCCAGCAGTACAAACGGGCCTGTCCTTTATGGCTACACCTTC.